The text below deals with one T cell receptor (beta chain). This sample is part of a study of PD-1 blockade in mismatch repair-deficient tumors. CDR1 and CDR2 from the germline V gene are MGHDK and SYGVNS. Trimming cost V 0 bases and J 9 bases, with 15 bases left between them. The CDR3 loop spans 16 amino acids. Using immunoSEQ multiplex PCR, the repertoire was profiled, and TCRdb retains in-frame clones only, with some absent. The sample has roughly 38,000 clones, roughly 88% seen once. The genes are TRBV25-1 and TRBJ1-6; a possible D gene is TRBD1 (6 bases). The sample consisted of PBMCs, taken 38 to 40 weeks after starting pembrolizumab. The receptor's source is an adult with mismatch repair-deficient cancer. The CDR3 DNA sequence: TGTGCCAGCAGTGAATACCTACAGGGCCAAGGTTCACCCCTCCACTTT. As protein: CASSEYLQGQGSPLHF.